This T cell receptor beta chain was captured in a study of identical twins. Broader study findings: A cross-sectional statistical analysis, not follow-up of the same donors, supported the conclusions.

The table lists this clonotype with a few counts. Its specificity is unknown. Template switching added a universal primer binding site, and final cDNA carried unique molecular identifiers. MiXCR was run by TCRdb on the 5' RACE reads, yielding one entry per CDR3 protein. The sample includes about 450,000 distinct CDR3 sequences, approximately 17% of them seen just once. No donor was unhealthy or non-Caucasian. Trimming cost V 3 bases and J 8 bases; bases outside gene matches: 7. The CDR3 runs to 15 residues. Germline CDR1 SGHTA, CDR2 FQGNSA. What was sequenced was naive T cells sorted from blood. This sequence joins TRBV7-2 and TRBJ1-4, with 9 bases fitting TRBD1. This clonotype originated in a man in his fifties in good health. This CDR3 is CASSLQTGGREKLFF. The CDR3 DNA is TGTGCCAGCAGCTTGCAGACAGGGGGTAGAGAAAAACTGTTTTTT.